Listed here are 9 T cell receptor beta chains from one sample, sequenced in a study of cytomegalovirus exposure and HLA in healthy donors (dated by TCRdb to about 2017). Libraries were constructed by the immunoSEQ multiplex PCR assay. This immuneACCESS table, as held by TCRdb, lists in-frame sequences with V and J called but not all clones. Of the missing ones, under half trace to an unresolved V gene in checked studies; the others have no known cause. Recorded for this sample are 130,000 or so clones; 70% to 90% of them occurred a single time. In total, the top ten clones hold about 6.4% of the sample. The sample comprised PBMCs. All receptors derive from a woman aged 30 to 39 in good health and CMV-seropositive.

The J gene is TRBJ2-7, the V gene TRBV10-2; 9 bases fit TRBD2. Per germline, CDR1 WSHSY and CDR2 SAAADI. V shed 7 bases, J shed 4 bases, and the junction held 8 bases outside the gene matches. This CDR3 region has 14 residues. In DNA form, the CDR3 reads TGCGCCAGCAAGCCGACTAGCGGTCCTTACGAGCAGTACTTC. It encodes CASKPTSGPYEQYF.

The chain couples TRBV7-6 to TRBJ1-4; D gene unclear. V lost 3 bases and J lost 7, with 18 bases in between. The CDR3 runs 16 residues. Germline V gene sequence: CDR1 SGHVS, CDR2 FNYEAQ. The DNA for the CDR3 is TGTGCCAGCAGCTTTTCGGGGAACCAAAGAATTGAAAAACTGTTTTTT. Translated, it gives CASSFSGNQRIEKLFF.

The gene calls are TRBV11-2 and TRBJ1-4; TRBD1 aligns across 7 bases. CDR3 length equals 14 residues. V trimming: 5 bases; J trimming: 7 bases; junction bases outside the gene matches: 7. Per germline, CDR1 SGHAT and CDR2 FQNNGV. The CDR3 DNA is TGTGCCAGCAGCCCAAGGGGGCGGGGTGAAAAACTGTTTTTT. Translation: CASSPRGRGEKLFF.

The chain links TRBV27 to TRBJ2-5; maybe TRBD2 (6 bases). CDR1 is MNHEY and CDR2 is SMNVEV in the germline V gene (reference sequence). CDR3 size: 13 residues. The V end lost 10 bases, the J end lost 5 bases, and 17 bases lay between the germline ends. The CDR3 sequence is CATQRGGGETQYF. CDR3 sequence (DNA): TGTGCCACCCAACGGGGAGGAGGGGAGACCCAGTACTTC.

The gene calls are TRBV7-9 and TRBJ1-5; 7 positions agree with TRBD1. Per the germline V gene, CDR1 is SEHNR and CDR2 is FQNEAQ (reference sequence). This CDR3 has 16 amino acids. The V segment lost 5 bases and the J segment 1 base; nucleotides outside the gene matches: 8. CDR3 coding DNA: TGTGCCAGCAGCGTAGGGACAGATTACAGCAATCAGCCCCAGCATTTT. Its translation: CASSVGTDYSNQPQHF.

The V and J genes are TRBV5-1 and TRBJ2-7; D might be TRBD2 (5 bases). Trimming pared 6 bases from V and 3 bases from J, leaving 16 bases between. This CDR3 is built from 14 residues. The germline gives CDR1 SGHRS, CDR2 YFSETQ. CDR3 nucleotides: TGCGCCAGCAAAGAAGAGGCAGCGGACTACGAGCAGTACTTC. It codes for CASKEEAADYEQYF.

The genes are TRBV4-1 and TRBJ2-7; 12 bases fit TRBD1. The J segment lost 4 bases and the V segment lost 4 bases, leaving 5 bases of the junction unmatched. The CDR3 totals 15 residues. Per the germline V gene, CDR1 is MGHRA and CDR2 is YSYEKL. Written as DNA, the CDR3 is TGCGCCAGCAGCCGCGGGACAGGGGGCGCGTACGAGCAGTACTTC. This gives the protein CASSRGTGGAYEQYF.

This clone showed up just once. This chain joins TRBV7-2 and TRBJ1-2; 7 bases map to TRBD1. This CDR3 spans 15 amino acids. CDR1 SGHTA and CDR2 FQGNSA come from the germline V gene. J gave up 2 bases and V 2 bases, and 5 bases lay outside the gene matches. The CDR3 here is CASSLQPGGNYGYTF. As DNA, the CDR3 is TGTGCCAGCAGCTTACAGCCAGGGGGGAACTATGGCTACACCTTC.

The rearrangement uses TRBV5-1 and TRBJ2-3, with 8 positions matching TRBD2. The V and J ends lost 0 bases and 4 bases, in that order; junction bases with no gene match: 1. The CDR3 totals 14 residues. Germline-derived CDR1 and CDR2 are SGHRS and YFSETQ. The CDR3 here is CASSLGGRPDTQYF. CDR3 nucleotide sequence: TGCGCCAGCAGCTTGGGCGGGAGGCCAGATACGCAGTATTTT.